Shown below are 9 T cell receptor beta chains from a single sample sequenced in a study of cytomegalovirus exposure and HLA in healthy donors. 60 Vbeta and 13 Jbeta primers were used in PCR. Here immunoSEQ multiplex PCR was the method, and the copy in TCRdb shows in-frame clones only, minus some. The top ten hold about 0.93% of the sample, which has around 150,000 clones, nearly 80% seen once. The sequenced sample consisted of PBMCs. The origin of the receptors is a woman in her forties or fifties in good health and CMV-seropositive.

This chain connects TRBV18 to TRBJ2-7; TRBD1 aligns across 8 bases. J was trimmed by 7 bases and V by 1 base; bases with no gene match: 9. From germline, CDR1 is KGHSH and CDR2 LQKENI. The CDR3 spans 15 residues. CDR3 sequence: CASSPQGDRSGEQYF. The CDR3 DNA reads as TGTGCCAGCTCACCACAGGGGGACAGGTCGGGGGAGCAGTACTTC.

The rearrangement joins TRBV7-3 to TRBJ2-5, with TRBD1 matching 10 bases. Germline CDR1 and CDR2: SGHTA and FQGTGA. The V and J ends lost 4 bases and 2 bases, in that order; junction bases with no gene match: 10. CDR3 length: 17 residues. CDR3 in amino acids: CASSSGQGRGGQETQYF. DNA of the CDR3: TGTGCCAGCAGCTCGGGACAGGGGCGCGGGGGGCAAGAGACCCAGTACTTC. The full variable domain, with the rest looked up from reference TRBV7-3 and TRBJ2-5, is GAGVSQTPSNKVTEKGKYVELRCDPISGHTALYWYRQSLGQGPEFLIYFQGTGAADDSGLPNDRFFAVRPEGSVSTLKIQRTERGDSAVYLCASSSGQGRGGQETQYFGPGTRLLVL.

The chain recombines TRBV7-2 with TRBJ2-5; 8 bases match TRBD1. V shed 0 bases, J shed 2 bases, and the junction held 5 bases outside the gene matches. The CDR3 totals 16 residues. Germline values: CDR1 SGHTA, CDR2 FQGNSA. The CDR3 is CASSLAGTGTQETQYF. The CDR3 DNA sequence: TGTGCCAGCAGCTTAGCGGGGACAGGAACTCAAGAGACCCAGTACTTC.

The chain couples TRBV5-1 to TRBJ2-7, with D perhaps TRBD1 (6 bases). The germline V and J ends were trimmed by 5 bases and 2 bases, with 17 bases remaining between them. CDR1 is SGHRS, CDR2 YFSETQ, per germline. The CDR3 totals 15 residues. This CDR3 is CASSRIRDKAYEQYF. The CDR3 nucleotides read TGCGCCAGCAGTCGCATCCGGGACAAAGCCTACGAGCAGTACTTC.

This chain joins TRBV6-7 and TRBJ2-4; 7 bases agree with TRBD2. TRBV6-7 has ORF status, its function being uncertain. The CDR3 spans 20 residues. After removal of 2 bases from V and 8 bases from J, the junction contained 24 bases not matched to a gene. The CDR3 is CASSYPSIRDRPGGSDIQYF. The CDR3 region has the DNA TGTGCCAGCAGTTACCCCTCGATTCGAGACAGACCGGGGGGTAGCGACATTCAGTACTTC.

The rearrangement uses TRBV4-1 and TRBJ1-2; maybe TRBD1 (6 bases). The CDR3 contains 16 residues. The germline gives CDR1 MGHRA, CDR2 YSYEKL. Trimming removed 0 bases from V and 2 bases from J, with 13 bases in between. CDR3 nucleotides: TGCGCCAGCAGCCAAGATCAGGGGCAGGGAAACTATGGCTACACCTTC. Its protein product is CASSQDQGQGNYGYTF.

This chain connects TRBV9 to TRBJ1-4; 7 bases match TRBD1. CDR3 length: 17 residues. Germline V gene data show CDR1 as SGDLS and CDR2 as YYNGEE. Trimming at V came to 0 bases and at J to 2 bases, leaving 7 bases not matched to a gene. As DNA, the CDR3 is TGTGCCAGCAGCGTAGGACAGGGTGGGTTCACTAATGAAAAACTGTTTTTT. It encodes CASSVGQGGFTNEKLFF.

This sequence joins TRBV6-5 and TRBJ2-5; a weak D match, TRBD2 (5 bases). V was clipped by 5 bases and J by 7 bases, with 14 bases between them. The CDR3 extends over 13 amino acids. The germline V gene encodes CDR1 MNHEY and CDR2 SVGAGI. CDR3 nucleotide sequence: TGTGCCAGCAGTCAGAGGGATGTGGGGACCCAGTACTTC. The encoded protein is CASSQRDVGTQYF.

The V gene is TRBV7-9, the J gene TRBJ1-4; a possible D gene is TRBD1 (6 bases). In germline, CDR1 is SEHNR, CDR2 FQNEAQ (reference sequence). This CDR3 has 14 residues. Trimming removed 3 bases from V and 8 bases from J, with 13 bases in between. This chain's CDR3 is CASSFNRDTEKLFF. The CDR3 region has the DNA TGTGCCAGCAGCTTTAACAGGGATACGGAAAAACTGTTTTTT. Together with reference TRBV7-9 and TRBJ1-4, the CDR3 gives the full variable domain: DTGVSQNPRHKITKRGQNVTFRCDPISEHNRLYWYRQTLGQGPEFLTYFQNEAQLEKSRLLSDRFSAERPKGSFSTLEIQRTEQGDSAMYLCASSFNRDTEKLFFGSGTQLSVL.